The 20 T cell receptor beta chains below all came from one sample that was sequenced in a study of blood T cell repertoires in COVID-19. Clones were sequenced by immunoSEQ multiplex PCR, and TCRdb holds only the in-frame ones, with some missing. This table holds 79,000 or so clones, 80% to 90% found once. The sequenced material came from peripheral blood. The receptors stem from a man aged 55 to 70 with COVID-19, enrolled during active disease.

The chain links TRBV4-1 to TRBJ2-2; a possible D gene is TRBD1 (5 bases). Germline V gene lookup returns CDR1 MGHRA and CDR2 YSYEKL. The CDR3 runs to 15 residues. V was trimmed by 3 bases and J by 3 bases, leaving 11 bases between them. The CDR3 loop reads CASSHGKGDTGELFF. DNA of the CDR3: TGCGCCAGCAGCCATGGGAAAGGGGACACCGGGGAGCTGTTTTTT.

The chain joins TRBV24-1 to TRBJ2-7, with TRBD1 matching 9 bases. Germline lookup yields CDR1 KGHDR and CDR2 SFDVKD. The CDR3 loop spans 15 amino acids. The J segment lost 3 bases and the V segment lost 4 bases, leaving 6 bases of the junction unmatched. This CDR3 is CATSEQTGGNYEQYF. The CDR3 DNA reads as TGTGCCACCAGTGAACAGACAGGGGGGAACTACGAGCAGTACTTC.

This clone was recorded a few times. The genes are TRBV12-5 and TRBJ2-7; the D gene is possibly TRBD1 (5 bases). CDR1 and CDR2 (germline): LGHNT, FRNRAP. This CDR3 has 14 residues. V was shortened by 6 bases and J by 6 bases, with 18 bases between the two germline ends. The CDR3 DNA reads as TGTGCTAGTGGACGCCTTCGTCAGGGTAGCGAGCAGTACTTC. Its protein is CASGRLRQGSEQYF.

The V gene is TRBV9, the J gene TRBJ1-5; no definite D call. The CDR3 has 16 residues. Trimming took off 3 bases at V and 2 bases at J, with 15 bases between the two ends. CDR1 and CDR2 from the germline V gene are SGDLS and YYNGEE. The CDR3 DNA is TGTGCCAGCAGCGCTCGACACCGGCGGGGCAATCAGCCCCAGCATTTT. It encodes CASSARHRRGNQPQHF. The full variable domain, its missing parts supplied by reference TRBV9 and TRBJ1-5, is DSGVTQTPKHLITATGQRVTLRCSPRSGDLSVYWYQQSLDQGLQFLIQYYNGEERAKGNILERFSAQQFPDLHSELNLSSLELGDSALYFCASSARHRRGNQPQHFGDGTRLSIL.

This sequence joins TRBV24-1 and TRBJ2-3; 7 nucleotides agree with TRBD1. Losses at the gene ends were 4 bases for V and 5 bases for J; bases not matched to a gene: 11. The CDR3 extends over 16 amino acids. Germline lookup yields CDR1 KGHDR and CDR2 SFDVKD. CDR3 in DNA: TGTGCCACCAGTGACCCCTCAACAGGGGTGGGAGATACGCAGTATTTT. It codes for CATSDPSTGVGDTQYF.

With respect to this clone: Here the CDR3 omits its conserved ending phenylalanine or tryptophan, so a read error is the likely source. It is unclear where the CDR3 begins or ends on the DNA, so no DNA is shown, and the CDR3 is as TCRdb lists it. J is TRBJ1-2 and V is TRBV29-1. From its first to its last residue, the CDR3 has 10 amino acids. Germline CDR1 SQVTM, CDR2 ANQGSEA. CDR3 protein: CSVEDYGFIV.

The chain has TRBV30 and TRBJ1-2; 7 bases map to TRBD1. V gave up 4 bases and J gave up 7 bases; unmatched junction bases: 12. The CDR3 spans 14 residues. CDR1 and CDR2 (germline): GTSNPN, SVGIG (reference sequence). Here the CDR3 reads CAWTDAGTVIGYTF. The CDR3 bases are TGTGCCTGGACGGACGCCGGGACAGTTATTGGCTACACCTTC.

This rearrangement joins TRBV3-1 (or the pseudogene TRBV3-2) to TRBJ2-3; TRBD1 matches at 7 bases. Trimming took 4 bases from V and 4 from J; bases not matched to a gene: 20. The germline gives CDR1 LGHDT, CDR2 YNNKEL (reference sequence). This CDR3 is 19 amino acids long. DNA of the CDR3: TGTGCCAGCAGCCGGTTCGGACAGGCCAAACAAAGTGGGCCAGATACGCAGTATTTT. Translation: CASSRFGQAKQSGPDTQYF.

V and J are TRBV6-6 and TRBJ1-5, with 8 nucleotides matching TRBD1. Germline V gene lookup returns CDR1 MNHNY and CDR2 SVGAGI (reference sequence). This CDR3 is built from 14 residues. Trimming took 6 bases from V and 4 from J; bases not matched to a gene: 5. As DNA, the CDR3 is TGTGCCAGCAGCACCGGACAGGGAAATCAGCCCCAGCATTTT. Encoded protein: CASSTGQGNQPQHF.

The chain employs TRBV5-1 and TRBJ1-1, with D unclear. Deletions cut 0 bases from V and 0 bases from J, with 3 bases between. This CDR3 contains 13 residues. CDR1 and CDR2 from the germline V gene are SGHRS and YFSETQ. CDR3 region: CASSLGLNTEAFF. In DNA form, the CDR3 reads TGCGCCAGCAGCTTGGGGCTGAACACTGAAGCTTTCTTT.

CDR3 sequence reads: CASSPLQGLAGQETQYF. The CDR3 DNA follows: TGTGCCAGCAGCCCCCTCCAGGGGCTAGCAGGACAAGAGACCCAGTACTTC. The chain combines TRBV9 with TRBJ2-5; TRBD1 might be the D (6 bases). The V and J ends lost 4 bases and 2 bases respectively, with 21 bases between them. Germline CDR1 is SGDLS and CDR2 is YYNGEE. This CDR3 contains 17 residues. The entire variable domain, with the rest obtained from reference TRBV9 and TRBJ2-5, is as follows: DSGVTQTPKHLITATGQRVTLRCSPRSGDLSVYWYQQSLDQGLQFLIQYYNGEERAKGNILERFSAQQFPDLHSELNLSSLELGDSALYFCASSPLQGLAGQETQYFGPGTRLLVL.

The chain joins TRBV11-2 to TRBJ2-2; possible D gene TRBD1, 5 bases. The CDR3 has 15 amino acids. Trimming shortened V by 5 bases and J by 5 bases, and 15 bases separated the two germline ends. Germline CDR1 SGHAT, CDR2 FQNNGV. The CDR3 DNA reads TGTGCCAGCAGCCGCAGGGTGGGAAAAACCGGGGAGCTGTTTTTT. As protein: CASSRRVGKTGELFF. The variable domain in full, completed from reference TRBV11-2 and TRBJ2-2, reads EAGVAQSPRYKIIEKRQSVAFWCNPISGHATLYWYQQILGQGPKLLIQFQNNGVVDDSQLPKDRFSAERLKGVDSTLKIQPAKLEDSAVYLCASSRRVGKTGELFFGEGSRLTVL.

The rearrangement joins TRBV28 to TRBJ1-2; 8 positions match TRBD1. The ends lost 3 bases at V and 8 bases at J; junction bases unmatched: 2. Per germline, CDR1 MDHEN and CDR2 SYDVKM. CDR3 length: 12 residues. The CDR3 region is CASSLDRAGYTF. CDR3 coding DNA: TGTGCCAGCAGTTTGGACAGGGCGGGCTACACCTTC.

The chain is built from TRBV19 and TRBJ2-7; 8 nucleotides align to TRBD2. V shed 3 bases and J 1 base; nucleotides not matched to a gene: 5. The length of the CDR3 is 15 residues. In germline, CDR1 is LNHDA, CDR2 SQIVND (reference sequence). This CDR3 is CASSIQRGPSYEQYF. CDR3 sequence (DNA): TGTGCCAGTAGTATCCAGCGGGGGCCTTCCTACGAGCAGTACTTC.

The chain links TRBV9 to TRBJ2-1, with D tentatively TRBD1 (5 bases). This CDR3 spans 16 amino acids. Germline V gene lookup returns CDR1 SGDLS and CDR2 YYNGEE. V was clipped by 4 bases and J by 10 bases, with 24 bases between them. CDR3: CASSQTDSQVGKEQFF. CDR3 sequence (DNA): TGTGCCAGCAGCCAAACTGACAGCCAGGTCGGTAAAGAGCAGTTCTTC.

The genes are TRBV3-1 (or the pseudogene TRBV3-2) and TRBJ1-5; no clear D. V was cut by 3 bases and J by 5 bases, with 14 bases left in between. Per the germline V gene, CDR1 is LGHDT and CDR2 is YNNKEL (reference sequence). The CDR3 runs 15 residues. CDR3 amino acids: CASSQAENPYQPQHF. The CDR3, as DNA: TGTGCCAGCAGCCAGGCTGAAAACCCTTATCAGCCCCAGCATTTT.

V usage is TRBV18 and J usage is TRBJ1-4; D gene ambiguous. Deletions cut 6 bases from V and 2 bases from J, with 10 bases between. Germline assignment: CDR1 KGHSH and CDR2 LQKENI. This CDR3 spans 14 amino acids. CDR3 nucleotide sequence: TGTGCCAGCTCTGATCCGGGGACTAATGAAAAACTGTTTTTT. It translates to CASSDPGTNEKLFF.

CDR3 loop: CASSIEVDARGMEKLFF. DNA of the CDR3: TGTGCCAGCAGTATTGAGGTAGATGCCAGGGGAATGGAAAAACTGTTTTTT. This chain links TRBV25-1 with TRBJ1-4, with a possible D match to TRBD1 (6 bases). Per the germline V gene, CDR1 is MGHDK and CDR2 is SYGVNS. With 5 bases removed from V and 8 bases from J, the gap between germline ends came to 24 bases. The CDR3 extends over 17 amino acids.

The chain combines TRBV6-5 with TRBJ1-4; possible D gene TRBD1, 5 bases. Trimming pared 5 bases from V and 4 bases from J, leaving 14 bases between. Germline V gene lookup returns CDR1 MNHEY and CDR2 SVGAGI. The CDR3 contains 15 residues. CDR3: CASSRTQDLNEKLFF. DNA of the CDR3: TGTGCCAGCAGTAGGACACAGGACCTTAATGAAAAACTGTTTTTT.

The chain employs TRBV3-1 (or the pseudogene TRBV3-2) and TRBJ1-3; no definite D call. The CDR3 loop spans 16 amino acids. Germline V CDR1 and CDR2: LGHDT, YNNKEL (reference sequence). With 0 bases removed from V and 7 bases from J, the gap between germline ends came to 16 bases. The CDR3 sequence: CASSQDEEAPRNTIYF. CDR3 nucleotide sequence: TGTGCCAGCAGCCAAGACGAAGAAGCCCCGAGGAACACCATATATTTT.